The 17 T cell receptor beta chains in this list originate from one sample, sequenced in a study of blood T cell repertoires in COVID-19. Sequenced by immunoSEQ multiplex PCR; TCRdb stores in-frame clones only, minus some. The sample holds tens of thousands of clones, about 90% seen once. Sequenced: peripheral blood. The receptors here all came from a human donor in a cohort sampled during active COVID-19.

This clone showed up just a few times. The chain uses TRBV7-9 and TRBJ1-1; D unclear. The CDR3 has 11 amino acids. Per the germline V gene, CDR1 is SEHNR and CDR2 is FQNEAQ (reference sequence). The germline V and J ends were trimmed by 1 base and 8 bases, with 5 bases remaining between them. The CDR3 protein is CASSLDREAFF. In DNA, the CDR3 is TGTGCCAGCAGCTTAGATAGAGAAGCTTTCTTT. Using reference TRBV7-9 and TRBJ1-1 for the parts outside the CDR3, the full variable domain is DTGVSQNPRHKITKRGQNVTFRCDPISEHNRLYWYRQTLGQGPEFLTYFQNEAQLEKSRLLSDRFSAERPKGSFSTLEIQRTEQGDSAMYLCASSLDREAFFGQGTRLTVV.

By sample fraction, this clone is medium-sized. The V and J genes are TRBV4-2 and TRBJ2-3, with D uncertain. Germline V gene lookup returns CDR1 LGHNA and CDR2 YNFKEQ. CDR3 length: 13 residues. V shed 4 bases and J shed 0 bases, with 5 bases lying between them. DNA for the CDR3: TGTGCCAGCAGCCTCACTAGCACAGATACGCAGTATTTT. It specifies CASSLTSTDTQYF.

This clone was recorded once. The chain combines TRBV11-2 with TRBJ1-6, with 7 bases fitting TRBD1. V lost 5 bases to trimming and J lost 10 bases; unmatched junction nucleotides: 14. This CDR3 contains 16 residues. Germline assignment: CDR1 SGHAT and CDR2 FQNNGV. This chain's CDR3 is CASSLWTGRGGSPLHF. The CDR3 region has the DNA TGTGCCAGCAGCCTCTGGACAGGAAGAGGTGGCTCACCCCTCCACTTT.

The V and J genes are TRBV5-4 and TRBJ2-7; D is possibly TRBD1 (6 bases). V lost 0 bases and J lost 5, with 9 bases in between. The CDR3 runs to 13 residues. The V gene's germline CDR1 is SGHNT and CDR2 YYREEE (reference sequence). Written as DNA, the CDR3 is TGTGCCAGCAGCTTGGACAGGGTCGACGAGCAGTACTTC. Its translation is CASSLDRVDEQYF.

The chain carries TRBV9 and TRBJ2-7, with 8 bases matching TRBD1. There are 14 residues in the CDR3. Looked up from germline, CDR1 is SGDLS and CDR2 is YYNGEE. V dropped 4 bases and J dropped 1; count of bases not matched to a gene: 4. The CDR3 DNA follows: TGTGCCAGCAGCATCACAGGGGGGTCCTACGAGCAGTACTTC. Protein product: CASSITGGSYEQYF.

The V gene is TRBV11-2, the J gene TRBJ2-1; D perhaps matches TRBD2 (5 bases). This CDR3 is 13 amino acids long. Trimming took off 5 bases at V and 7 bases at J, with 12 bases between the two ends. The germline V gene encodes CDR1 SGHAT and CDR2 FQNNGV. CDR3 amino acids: CASSLEVPNEQFF. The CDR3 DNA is TGTGCCAGCAGCCTGGAGGTCCCGAATGAGCAGTTCTTC.

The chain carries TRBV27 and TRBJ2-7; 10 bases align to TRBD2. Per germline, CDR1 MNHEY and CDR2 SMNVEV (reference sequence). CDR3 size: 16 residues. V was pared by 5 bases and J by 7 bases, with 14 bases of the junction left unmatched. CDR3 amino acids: CASSPYPAGGKGEQYF. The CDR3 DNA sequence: TGTGCCAGCAGTCCTTATCCAGCGGGAGGGAAAGGGGAGCAGTACTTC.

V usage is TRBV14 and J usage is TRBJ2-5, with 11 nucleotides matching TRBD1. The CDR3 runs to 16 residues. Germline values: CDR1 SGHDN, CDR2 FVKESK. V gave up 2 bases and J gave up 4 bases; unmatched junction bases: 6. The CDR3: CASSQNLDRGRETQYF. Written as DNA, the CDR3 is TGTGCCAGCAGCCAAAACCTGGACAGGGGGCGAGAGACCCAGTACTTC.

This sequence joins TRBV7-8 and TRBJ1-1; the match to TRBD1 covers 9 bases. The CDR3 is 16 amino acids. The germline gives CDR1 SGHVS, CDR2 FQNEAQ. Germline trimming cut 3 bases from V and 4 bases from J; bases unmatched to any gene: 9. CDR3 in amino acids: CASSLGSGTGTTEAFF. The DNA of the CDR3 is TGTGCCAGCAGCTTGGGTAGCGGGACAGGGACCACTGAAGCTTTCTTT.

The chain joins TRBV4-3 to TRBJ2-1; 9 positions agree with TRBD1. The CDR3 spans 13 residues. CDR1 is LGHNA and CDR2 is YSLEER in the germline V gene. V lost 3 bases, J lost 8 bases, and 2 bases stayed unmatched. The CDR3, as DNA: TGCGCCAGCAGCCATAGACAGGGGGATGAGCAGTTCTTC. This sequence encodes CASSHRQGDEQFF.

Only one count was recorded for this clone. The CDR3 DNA reads as TGCGCCAGCAGCTTTCCCAGCGGGAGTCGGACAGATACGCAGTATTTT. The encoded protein is CASSFPSGSRTDTQYF. The J gene is TRBJ2-3, the V gene TRBV5-1, with 8 bases identical to TRBD2. Germline V gives CDR1 SGHRS, CDR2 YFSETQ. Losses at the gene ends were 2 bases for V and 3 bases for J; bases not matched to a gene: 8. The CDR3 spans 16 residues.

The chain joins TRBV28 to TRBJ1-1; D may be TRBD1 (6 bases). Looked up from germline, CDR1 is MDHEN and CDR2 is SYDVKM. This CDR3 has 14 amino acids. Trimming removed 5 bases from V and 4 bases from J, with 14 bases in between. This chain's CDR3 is CASSRRGAATEAFF. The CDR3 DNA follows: TGTGCCAGCAGTAGGCGGGGGGCTGCCACTGAAGCTTTCTTT.

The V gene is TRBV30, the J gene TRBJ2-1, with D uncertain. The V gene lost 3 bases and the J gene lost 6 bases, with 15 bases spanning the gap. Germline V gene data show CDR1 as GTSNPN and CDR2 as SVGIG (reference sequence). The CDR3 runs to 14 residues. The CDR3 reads CAWSLDFSPNEQFF. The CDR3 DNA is TGTGCCTGGAGCTTAGACTTCTCACCCAATGAGCAGTTCTTC.

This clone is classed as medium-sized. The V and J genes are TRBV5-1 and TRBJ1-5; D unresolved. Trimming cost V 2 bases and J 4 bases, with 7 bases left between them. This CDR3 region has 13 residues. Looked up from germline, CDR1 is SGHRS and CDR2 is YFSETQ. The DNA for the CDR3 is TGCGCCAGCAGCTTAAACGAGAATCAGCCCCAGCATTTT. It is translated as CASSLNENQPQHF.

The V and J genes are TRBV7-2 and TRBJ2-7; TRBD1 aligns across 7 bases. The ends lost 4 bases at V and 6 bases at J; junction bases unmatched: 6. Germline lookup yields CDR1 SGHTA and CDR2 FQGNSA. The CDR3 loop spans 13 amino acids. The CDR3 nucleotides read TGTGCCAGCAGCTCCGGGACAGTCGGCGAGCAGTACTTC. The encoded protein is CASSSGTVGEQYF.

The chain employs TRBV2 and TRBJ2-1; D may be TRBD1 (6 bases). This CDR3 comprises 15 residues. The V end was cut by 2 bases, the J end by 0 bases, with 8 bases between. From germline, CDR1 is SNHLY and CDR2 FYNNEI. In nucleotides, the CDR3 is TGTGCCAGCAGTGAACAGGGGATCTCCTACAATGAGCAGTTCTTC. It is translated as CASSEQGISYNEQFF.

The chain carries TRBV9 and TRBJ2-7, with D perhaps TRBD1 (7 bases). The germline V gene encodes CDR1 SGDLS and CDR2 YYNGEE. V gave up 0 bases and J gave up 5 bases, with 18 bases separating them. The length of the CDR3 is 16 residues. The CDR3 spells CASSVAAGAGGNEQYF. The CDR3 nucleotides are TGTGCCAGCAGCGTAGCGGCCGGGGCAGGGGGGAACGAGCAGTACTTC. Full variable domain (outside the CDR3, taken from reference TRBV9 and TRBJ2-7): DSGVTQTPKHLITATGQRVTLRCSPRSGDLSVYWYQQSLDQGLQFLIQYYNGEERAKGNILERFSAQQFPDLHSELNLSSLELGDSALYFCASSVAAGAGGNEQYFGPGTRLTVT.